Listed here are 11 T cell receptor beta chains from one sample, sequenced in a study of T cells after yellow fever vaccination. TCRdb independently ran MiXCR on the 5' RACE reads; one entry per CDR3 protein. The sample lists about 320,000 distinct CDR3 sequences; around 4.4% were seen once. Source: PBMCs, taken 15 days after the yellow fever booster vaccination. Receptor source: a young man who received the YFV17D yellow fever vaccine.

This clonotype was found a few times. The chain couples TRBV5-1 to TRBJ2-5; D call uncertain. Trimming removed 4 bases from V and 5 bases from J, with 9 bases in between. The V gene's germline CDR1 is SGHRS and CDR2 YFSETQ. The CDR3 runs 12 residues. The CDR3 DNA reads TGCGCCAGCAGCGAAATTTGGGAGACCCAGTACTTC. The encoded protein is CASSEIWETQYF.

This clonotype was seen at least ten times. J is TRBJ1-2 and V is TRBV5-1; tentative D call: TRBD1 (6 bases). Germline CDR1 SGHRS, CDR2 YFSETQ. The CDR3 runs 15 residues. Between the trimmed V and J ends, which lost 3 bases and 4 bases, there was a span of 16 bases. The CDR3 DNA reads as TGCGCCAGCAGCTCGGACAGCGGTGGGGGCTATGGCTACACCTTC. It translates to CASSSDSGGGYGYTF.

This clonotype was seen at least ten times. This chain links TRBV27 with TRBJ2-5; D is unclear. Germline values: CDR1 MNHEY, CDR2 SMNVEV (reference sequence). This CDR3 contains 13 residues. Between the trimmed V and J ends, which lost 6 bases and 1 base, there was a span of 9 bases. CDR3 sequence: CASSGLFQETQYF. For the CDR3, the DNA is TGTGCCAGCAGCGGCCTGTTCCAAGAGACCCAGTACTTC.

The gene calls are TRBV5-1 and TRBJ1-1, with D perhaps matching TRBD1 (6 bases). From germline, CDR1 is SGHRS and CDR2 YFSETQ. V was shortened by 2 bases and J by 4 bases, with 15 bases between the two germline ends. This CDR3 has 15 residues. CDR3 sequence: CASSFSPGASTEAFF. The CDR3 nucleotides are TGCGCCAGCAGCTTTTCCCCAGGGGCGTCCACTGAAGCTTTCTTT.

At least ten counts were recorded for this clonotype. The chain uses TRBV9 and TRBJ1-2; D perhaps matches TRBD1 (5 bases). The CDR3 consists of 14 residues. CDR1 is SGDLS and CDR2 is YYNGEE in the germline V gene. Trimming cost V 0 bases and J 7 bases, with 13 bases left between them. The CDR3 DNA sequence: TGTGCCAGCAGCGTAGCGGGGCAATCTAGTGGCTACACCTTC. Its protein product is CASSVAGQSSGYTF.

J is TRBJ2-5 and V is TRBV28; 9 positions match TRBD1. The CDR3 covers 15 residues. The J segment lost 5 bases and the V segment lost 4 bases, leaving 8 bases of the junction unmatched. In germline, CDR1 is MDHEN, CDR2 SYDVKM. CDR3 nucleotides: TGTGCCAGCAGTTCTCCCGGGACAGGGAGGGAGACCCAGTACTTC. Protein product: CASSSPGTGRETQYF.

This clonotype has only a few counts. The chain is built from TRBV6-5 and TRBJ1-5; TRBD1 is a possible D gene (5 bases). This CDR3 has 14 amino acids. Trimming removed 8 bases from V and 6 bases from J, with 17 bases in between. Germline CDR1 is MNHEY and CDR2 is SVGAGI. The CDR3 here is CASSGSRRAQPQHF. DNA of the CDR3: TGTGCCAGCTCTGGATCCCGCAGGGCTCAGCCCCAGCATTTT.

J is TRBJ1-2 and V is TRBV10-3, with 9 bases identical to TRBD1. The J segment lost 3 bases and the V segment lost 4 bases, leaving 12 bases of the junction unmatched. The germline V gene encodes CDR1 ENHRY and CDR2 SYGVKD. CDR3 length equals 17 residues. In DNA form, the CDR3 reads TGTGCCATCAGTGGCGGGAGTGGGACAGGGAGCGACTATGGCTACACCTTC. This sequence encodes CAISGGSGTGSDYGYTF.

V and J are TRBV20-1 and TRBJ2-1; 8 nucleotides align to TRBD1. J was trimmed by 5 bases and V by 5 bases; bases with no gene match: 11. The CDR3 is made up of 15 amino acids. Germline CDR1 reads DFQATT; CDR2 reads SNEGSKA (reference sequence). The CDR3 sequence: CSALSGQGGDNEQFF. CDR3 bases: TGCAGTGCTCTCTCCGGACAGGGAGGAGACAATGAGCAGTTCTTC.

This clonotype was observed a few times. The rearrangement uses TRBV20-1 and TRBJ2-7, with 9 bases matching TRBD1. The J segment lost 3 bases and the V segment lost 1 base, leaving 1 base of the junction unmatched. Germline-derived CDR1 and CDR2 are DFQATT and SNEGSKA (reference sequence). The CDR3 sequence is 13 residues long. The CDR3 loop reads CSARGDRDYEQYV. CDR3 DNA: TGCAGTGCTAGAGGGGACAGGGACTACGAGCAGTACGTC.

This clonotype was found many times. The gene calls are TRBV5-1 and TRBJ2-3, with D perhaps matching TRBD1 (5 bases). Germline assignment: CDR1 SGHRS and CDR2 YFSETQ. This CDR3 has 16 residues. The ends were cut back, 0 bases at V and 0 bases at J, with 11 bases in the middle. The CDR3 sequence: CASSLGGRVSTDTQYF. The CDR3 region has the DNA TGCGCCAGCAGCTTGGGTGGCAGGGTGAGCACAGATACGCAGTATTTT.